This T cell receptor beta chain was identified during a study of shared clonotypes between healthy human individuals. Study summary: A few men and two women, aged 18 to 49, were donors.

The CDR3 covers 16 residues. CDR1 is MNHEY and CDR2 is SMNVEV in the germline V gene (reference sequence). V lost 0 bases and J lost 2, with 11 bases in between. CD45RO-negative, CCR7-positively selected cells formed the naive CD8 fraction, excluding terminally differentiated effector memory CD45RA+ cells. Template for every sorted-subset replicate PCR totaled about 0.2 ug DNA, some 30,000 T cell genomes. Profiled with immunoSEQ multiplex PCR; TCRdb holds only in-frame clones, not every one. The sample includes more than 2 million clones, 90% to 95% seen only once; the top ten take more than 1.5%. V usage is TRBV27 and J usage is TRBJ2-1; TRBD2 might be the D (5 bases). This receptor was obtained from a man aged 18-30 years in good health. Some clones in this sample may be carry-over from other donors' samples. Sequences were obtained from naive CD8+ T cells from PBMCs. The CDR3 nucleotides are TGTGCCAGCAGTTTATCCGGCGGGTTGACCTACAATGAGCAGTTCTTC. It yields the protein CASSLSGGLTYNEQFF.